This T cell receptor (beta chain) was documented in a study of blood T cell repertoires in COVID-19. Study-wide context: Samples came from the United States, Italy and Spain, spanning acute and convalescent COVID-19. The cDNA or gDNA used as material had been derived from T cells, B-cell-depleted T cells, or PBMCs.

Trimming removed 6 bases at V and 0 bases at J, with 19 bases between. The CDR3 totals 17 residues. Germline-derived CDR1 and CDR2 are SGHNT and YYREEE (reference sequence). This clone was recorded only once. Methods used by the authors: Estimation of nucleated cell counts was performed using reference gene primer amplification. The assay was immunoSEQ multiplex PCR, and TCRdb's table has in-frame clones only and misses some. V and J calls and clone size are as listed in that table; D and trimming were resolved from the DNA. This table has 200,000 to 250,000 clones, just over 85% appearing once. The chain employs TRBV5-4 and TRBJ2-1; a possible D gene is TRBD1 (6 bases). The sequence came from a man aged 50-59 years with acute or convalescent COVID-19. The sequenced sample consisted of peripheral blood. The CDR3: CASTTRNTGSSYNEQFF. The DNA for the CDR3 is TGTGCCAGCACCACTCGGAACACAGGGAGCTCCTACAATGAGCAGTTCTTC.